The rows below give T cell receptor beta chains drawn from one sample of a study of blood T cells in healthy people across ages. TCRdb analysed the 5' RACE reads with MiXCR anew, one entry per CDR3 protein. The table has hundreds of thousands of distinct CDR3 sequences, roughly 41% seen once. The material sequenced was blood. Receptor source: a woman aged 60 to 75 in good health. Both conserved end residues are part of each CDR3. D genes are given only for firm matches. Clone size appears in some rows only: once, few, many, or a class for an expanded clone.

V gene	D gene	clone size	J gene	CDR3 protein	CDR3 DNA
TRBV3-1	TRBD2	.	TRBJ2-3	CASSQKAGGPTDTQYF	TGTGCCAGCAGCCAGAAAGCGGGGGGCCCCACAGATACGCAGTATTTT
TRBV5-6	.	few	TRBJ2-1	CASSLDIGTEQFF	TGTGCCAGCAGCTTGGACATCGGGACTGAGCAGTTCTTC
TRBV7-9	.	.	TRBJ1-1	CASSPRDRAFF	TGTGCCAGCAGCCCCCGGGACCGTGCTTTCTTT
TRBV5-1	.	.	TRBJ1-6	CASSFETANSPLHF	TGCGCCAGCAGCTTCGAGACGGCAAATTCACCCCTCCACTTT
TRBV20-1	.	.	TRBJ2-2	CSARRSTGELFF	TGCAGTGCTAGGCGCAGCACCGGGGAGCTGTTTTTT
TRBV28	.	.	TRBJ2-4	CASSFALAKNIQYF	TGTGCCAGCAGTTTCGCCCTAGCCAAAAACATTCAGTACTTC
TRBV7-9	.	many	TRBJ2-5	CASSPQAGQETQYF	TGTGCCAGCAGCCCCCAGGCGGGGCAAGAGACCCAGTACTTC
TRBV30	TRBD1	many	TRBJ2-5	CAWSVGDRGWETQYF	TGTGCCTGGAGTGTAGGAGACAGGGGATGGGAGACCCAGTACTTC
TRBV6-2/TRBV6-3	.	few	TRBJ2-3	CASSDQTDYTDTQYF	TGTGCCAGCAGTGACCAGACGGACTACACGGATACGCAGTATTTT
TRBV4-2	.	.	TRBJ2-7	CAGSQDRDYEQYF	TGTGCCGGCAGCCAAGATAGGGACTACGAGCAGTACTTC
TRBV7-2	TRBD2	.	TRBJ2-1	CANSLTRGGAGEQFF	TGTGCCAACAGCTTAACCCGCGGGGGGGCCGGTGAGCAGTTCTTC
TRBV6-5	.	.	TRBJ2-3	CASSYGQTSSTDTQYF	TGTGCCAGCAGTTACGGGCAGACCTCTAGCACAGATACGCAGTATTTT
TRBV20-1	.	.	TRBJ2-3	CSARLAFSTDTQYF	TGCAGTGCTCGCCTAGCGTTTAGCACAGATACGCAGTATTTT
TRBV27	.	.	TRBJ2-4	CASSLKPGVRGNIQYF	TGTGCCAGCAGTCTAAAACCGGGGGTGAGGGGGAACATTCAGTACTTC
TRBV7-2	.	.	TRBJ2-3	CASSRFRVAGPGGDTQYF	TGTGCCAGCAGCCGATTCCGTGTAGCGGGTCCAGGGGGAGATACGCAGTATTTT
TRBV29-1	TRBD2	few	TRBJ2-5	CSVDPLAGEDNEQYF	TGCAGCGTTGACCCCCTAGCGGGAGAAGACAATGAGCAGTACTTC
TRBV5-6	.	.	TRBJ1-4	CASNFFGQTNEKLFF	TGTGCCAGCAACTTCTTCGGACAAACTAATGAAAAACTGTTTTTT
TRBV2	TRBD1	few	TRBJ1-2	CASTLQGGYNYGYTF	TGTGCCAGCACCTTACAGGGGGGATATAACTATGGCTACACCTTC